A selection of T cell receptor beta chains follows, all from one sample in a study of identifying expanded T cells in peripheral blood. Sequenced by immunoSEQ multiplex PCR; TCRdb stores in-frame clones only, minus some. In the table there are 95,000 to 100,000 clones, 70% to 90% of which are singletons. The sample comprised blood. These receptors all stem from a person between 18 and 75 years old in good health. Each CDR3 is given with its conserved first and last residue. The order of the fields is CDR3 DNA, CDR3 protein, D gene, J gene, V gene. D genes are given only for firm matches.

cdr3_nt: TGTGCCACCAGCAGAGATCGACAAGAGCAGTACTTC; cdr3_aa: CATSRDRQEQYF; d_call: NA; j_call: TRBJ2-7; v_call: TRBV15
cdr3_nt: TGTGCCAGCTCATCGTCCCTTACGGGGACAGGGGGTGGCTACACCTTC; cdr3_aa: CASSSSLTGTGGGYTF; d_call: TRBD1; j_call: TRBJ1-2; v_call: TRBV18
cdr3_nt: TGTGCCAGCAGTGCCATCTGGGGACAGGGGGGAAACACCATATATTTT; cdr3_aa: CASSAIWGQGGNTIYF; d_call: TRBD1; j_call: TRBJ1-3; v_call: TRBV6-1
cdr3_nt: TGTGCCAGCAGCGAGGGGGCAACGAATGAAAAACTGTTTTTT; cdr3_aa: CASSEGATNEKLFF; d_call: TRBD1; j_call: TRBJ1-4; v_call: TRBV7-9
cdr3_nt: TGTGCCAGCAGCGCGATAGCGGGGGGGCCGGGTAATGAGCAGTTCTTC; cdr3_aa: CASSAIAGGPGNEQFF; d_call: TRBD2; j_call: TRBJ2-1; v_call: TRBV9
cdr3_nt: TGTGCCAGCAGCCGCCAAACAGGGGGGGGGACTGAAGCTTTCTTT; cdr3_aa: CASSRQTGGGTEAFF; d_call: TRBD1; j_call: TRBJ1-1; v_call: TRBV6-5
cdr3_nt: TGTGCCAGCAGAAACCAGGGCCCCGAGACCCAGTACTTC; cdr3_aa: CASRNQGPETQYF; d_call: NA; j_call: TRBJ2-5; v_call: TRBV6-1
cdr3_nt: TGTGCCAGCAGCTGGGGGAGGAACACTGAAGCTTTCTTT; cdr3_aa: CASSWGRNTEAFF; d_call: NA; j_call: TRBJ1-1; v_call: TRBV7-2
cdr3_nt: TGTGCCAGTACCGCGACCGGGGGTGAAGCTTTCTTT; cdr3_aa: CASTATGGEAFF; d_call: NA; j_call: TRBJ1-1; v_call: TRBV19
cdr3_nt: TGTGCCAGCAGCTTAGGCCCCGGGGCCCTGAACGAGCAGTACTTC; cdr3_aa: CASSLGPGALNEQYF; d_call: NA; j_call: TRBJ2-7; v_call: TRBV7-2
cdr3_nt: TGTGCCAGCAGGACAGGCCTGAATGAAAAACTGTTTTTT; cdr3_aa: CASRTGLNEKLFF; d_call: NA; j_call: TRBJ1-4; v_call: TRBV13
cdr3_nt: TGTGCCAGCTCACCGGCTAGCGGGGGAGTCTTTGCCTCCTACAATGAGCAGTTCTTC; cdr3_aa: CASSPASGGVFASYNEQFF; d_call: TRBD2; j_call: TRBJ2-1; v_call: TRBV18
cdr3_nt: TGTGCCAGCAGCGTAACAGGAACCCTAGGCCAGACCCAGTACTTC; cdr3_aa: CASSVTGTLGQTQYF; d_call: NA; j_call: TRBJ2-5; v_call: TRBV9
cdr3_nt: TGCGCCAGCAGCCAGCCCTCGGGAGGACTGACTGAAGCTTTCTTT; cdr3_aa: CASSQPSGGLTEAFF; d_call: NA; j_call: TRBJ1-1; v_call: TRBV4-1
cdr3_nt: TGTGCCAGCACCGACGGAGGAAACTATGGCTACACCTTC; cdr3_aa: CASTDGGNYGYTF; d_call: NA; j_call: TRBJ1-2; v_call: TRBV7-6
cdr3_nt: TGTGCCAGCAGATCATGGTGGGGACAGGGGGACCGCACCGGGGAGCTGTTTTTT; cdr3_aa: CASRSWWGQGDRTGELFF; d_call: TRBD1; j_call: TRBJ2-2; v_call: TRBV5-4
cdr3_nt: TGTGCCAGCAGCTTATCTCAGGGCCGAGGCACAGATACGCAGTATTTT; cdr3_aa: CASSLSQGRGTDTQYF; d_call: NA; j_call: TRBJ2-3; v_call: TRBV7-2
cdr3_nt: TGTGCCAGTGACAGGGGCCCAGTTTGGAATCAGCCCCAGCATTTT; cdr3_aa: CASDRGPVWNQPQHF; d_call: TRBD1; j_call: TRBJ1-5; v_call: TRBV19
cdr3_nt: TGTGCCAGCAGCCCGGGGGCCCCCTACAATGAGCAGTTCTTC; cdr3_aa: CASSPGAPYNEQFF; d_call: NA; j_call: TRBJ2-1; v_call: TRBV7-7
cdr3_nt: TGTGCCAGCAGCTTAAGGGGGATGGGCTACGAGCAGTACTTC; cdr3_aa: CASSLRGMGYEQYF; d_call: NA; j_call: TRBJ2-7; v_call: TRBV13
cdr3_nt: TGTGCCAGCAGAGGGTTTAGTGGCACTGAAGCTTTCTTT; cdr3_aa: CASRGFSGTEAFF; d_call: NA; j_call: TRBJ1-1; v_call: TRBV7-9
cdr3_nt: TGTGCCAGCAGTGAAAGAACTGCCCAGTTGGGTACGCAGTATTTT; cdr3_aa: CASSERTAQLGTQYF; d_call: NA; j_call: TRBJ2-3; v_call: TRBV6-1
cdr3_nt: TGTGCCAGCAGTCGGACAGGGTTTGGCGAGCAGTACTTC; cdr3_aa: CASSRTGFGEQYF; d_call: TRBD1; j_call: TRBJ2-7; v_call: TRBV28
cdr3_nt: TGCGCCAGCAGCTATTCAGGGGGGATTGGGGGCTACACCTTC; cdr3_aa: CASSYSGGIGGYTF; d_call: TRBD1; j_call: TRBJ1-2; v_call: TRBV4-3
cdr3_nt: TGTGCCAGCAGGTTTAGATCGGCGGGGGGGCAGAACTATGGCTACACCTTC; cdr3_aa: CASRFRSAGGQNYGYTF; d_call: NA; j_call: TRBJ1-2; v_call: TRBV28